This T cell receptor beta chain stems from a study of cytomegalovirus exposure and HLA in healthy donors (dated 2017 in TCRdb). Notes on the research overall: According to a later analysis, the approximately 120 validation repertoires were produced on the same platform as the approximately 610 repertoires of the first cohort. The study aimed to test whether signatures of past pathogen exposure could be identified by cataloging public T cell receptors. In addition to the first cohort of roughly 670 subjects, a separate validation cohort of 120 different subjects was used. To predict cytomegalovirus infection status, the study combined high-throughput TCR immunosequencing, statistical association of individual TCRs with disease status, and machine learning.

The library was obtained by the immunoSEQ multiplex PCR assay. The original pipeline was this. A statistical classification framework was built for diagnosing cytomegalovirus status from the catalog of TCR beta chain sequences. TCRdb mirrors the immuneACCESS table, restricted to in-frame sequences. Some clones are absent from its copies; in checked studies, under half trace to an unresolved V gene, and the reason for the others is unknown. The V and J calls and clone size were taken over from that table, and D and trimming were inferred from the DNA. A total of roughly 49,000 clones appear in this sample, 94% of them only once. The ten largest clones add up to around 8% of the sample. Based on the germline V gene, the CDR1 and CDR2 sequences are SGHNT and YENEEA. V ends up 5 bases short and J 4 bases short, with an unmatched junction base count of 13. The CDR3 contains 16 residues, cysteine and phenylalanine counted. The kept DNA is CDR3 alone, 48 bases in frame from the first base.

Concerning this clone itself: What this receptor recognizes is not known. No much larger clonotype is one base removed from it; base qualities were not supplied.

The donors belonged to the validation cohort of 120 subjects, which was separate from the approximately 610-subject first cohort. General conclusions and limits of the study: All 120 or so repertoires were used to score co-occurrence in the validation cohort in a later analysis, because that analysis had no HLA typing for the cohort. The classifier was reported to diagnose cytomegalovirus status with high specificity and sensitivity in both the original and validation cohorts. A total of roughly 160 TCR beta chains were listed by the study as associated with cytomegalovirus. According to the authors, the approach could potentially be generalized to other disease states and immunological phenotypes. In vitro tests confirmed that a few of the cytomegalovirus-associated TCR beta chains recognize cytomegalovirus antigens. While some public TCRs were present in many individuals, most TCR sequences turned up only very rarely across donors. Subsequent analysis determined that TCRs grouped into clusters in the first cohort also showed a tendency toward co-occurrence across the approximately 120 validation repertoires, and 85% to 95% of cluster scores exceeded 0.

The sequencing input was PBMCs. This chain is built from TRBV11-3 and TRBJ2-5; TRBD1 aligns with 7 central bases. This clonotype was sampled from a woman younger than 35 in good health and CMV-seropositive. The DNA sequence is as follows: TGTGCCAGCAGCCAGCCAGTTACAGGGGCGGTAGAGACCCAGTACTTC. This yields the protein CASSQPVTGAVETQYF.